The T cell receptor beta chain under discussion was sequenced for a study of control samples from healthy donors and cancer patients. Profiled with immunoSEQ multiplex PCR; TCRdb holds only in-frame clones, not every one. The sample carries tens of thousands of clones, approximately 94% recorded once. The CDR3 loop spans 14 amino acids. Germline V lookup: CDR1 KGHDR, CDR2 SFDVKD. V shed 4 bases, J shed 7 bases, and the junction held 7 bases outside the gene matches. Sequences were obtained from PBMCs. The chain has TRBV24-1 and TRBJ2-5, with 8 positions matching TRBD2. The receptor was derived from a woman in her forties with lung cancer. The CDR3 coding sequence is TGTGCCACCAGTGAAGCGGGGGCAACAGGGACCCAGTACTTC. Its protein product is CATSEAGATGTQYF.